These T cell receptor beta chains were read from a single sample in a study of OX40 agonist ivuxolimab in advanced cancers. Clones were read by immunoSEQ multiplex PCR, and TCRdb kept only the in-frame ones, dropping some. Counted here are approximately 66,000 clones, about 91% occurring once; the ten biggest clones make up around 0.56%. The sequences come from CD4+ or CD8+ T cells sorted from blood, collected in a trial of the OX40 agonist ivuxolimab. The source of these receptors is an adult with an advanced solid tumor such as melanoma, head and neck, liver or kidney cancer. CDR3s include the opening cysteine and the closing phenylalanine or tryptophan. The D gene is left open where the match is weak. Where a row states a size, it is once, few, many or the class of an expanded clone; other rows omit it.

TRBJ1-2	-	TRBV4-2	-	CASSQDQGLMTYGYTF	TGTGCCAGCAGCCAAGATCAGGGCCTTATGACCTATGGCTACACCTTC
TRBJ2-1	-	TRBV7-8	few	CASSLSGASYNEQFF	TGTGCCAGCAGCTTAAGCGGCGCCTCCTACAATGAGCAGTTCTTC
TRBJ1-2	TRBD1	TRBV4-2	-	CASSLGTGDGYTF	TGTGCCAGCAGCCTCGGGACAGGGGATGGCTACACCTTC
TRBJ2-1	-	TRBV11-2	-	CASSFPGRGGVNEQFF	TGTGCCAGCAGCTTCCCTGGGAGGGGGGGTGTGAATGAGCAGTTCTTC
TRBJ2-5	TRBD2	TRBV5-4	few	CASSSGGQETQYF	TGTGCCAGCAGCTCGGGGGGCCAAGAGACCCAGTACTTC
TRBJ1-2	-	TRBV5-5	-	CASSLARVGYGYTF	TGTGCCAGCAGCTTGGCTAGGGTGGGCTATGGCTACACCTTC
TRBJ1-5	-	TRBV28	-	CASTSGWVNQPQHF	TGTGCCAGCACCTCAGGGTGGGTAAATCAGCCCCAGCATTTT
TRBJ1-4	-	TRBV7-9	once	CASSSVLQGVNEKLFF	TGTGCCAGCAGCTCAGTTTTACAGGGAGTTAATGAAAAACTGTTTTTT
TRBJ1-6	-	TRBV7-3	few	CASSLFGQGLNSPLHF	TGTGCCAGCAGCTTATTCGGGCAGGGCTTGAATTCACCCCTCCACTTT
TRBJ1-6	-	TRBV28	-	CASSLPQGVGNSPLHF	TGTGCCAGCAGTTTACCACAGGGCGTTGGGAATTCACCCCTCCACTTT
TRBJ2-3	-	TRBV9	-	CASRASGASTDTQYF	TGTGCCAGCAGAGCGTCGGGGGCTAGCACAGATACGCAGTATTTT
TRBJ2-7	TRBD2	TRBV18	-	CASSPFAPGGVMKYEQYF	TGTGCCAGCTCACCCTTCGCGCCCGGGGGGGTGATGAAGTACGAGCAGTACTTC
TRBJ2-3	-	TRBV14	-	CASSQGTISTDTQYF	TGTGCCAGCAGCCAAGGGACGATTAGCACAGATACGCAGTATTTT
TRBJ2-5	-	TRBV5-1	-	CASKGAGGQETQYF	TGCGCCAGCAAGGGGGCGGGGGGTCAAGAGACCCAGTACTTC
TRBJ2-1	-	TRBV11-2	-	CASSSPARGGNEQFF	TGTGCCAGCAGCTCCCCCGCGAGAGGGGGCAATGAGCAGTTCTTC
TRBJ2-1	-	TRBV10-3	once	CAIRSGTNGNEQFF	TGTGCCATCAGATCCGGGACAAACGGTAATGAGCAGTTCTTC
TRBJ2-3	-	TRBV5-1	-	CASSSGTDVTDTQYF	TGCGCCAGCAGCTCAGGGACGGATGTCACAGATACGCAGTATTTT
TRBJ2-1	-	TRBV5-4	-	CASSLTGSSYNEQFF	TGTGCCAGCAGCTTGACAGGTAGCTCCTACAATGAGCAGTTCTTC
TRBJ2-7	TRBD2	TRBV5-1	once	CASSLRSGVVTKSYEQYF	TGCGCCAGCAGCTTGAGGAGCGGGGTAGTGACAAAATCCTACGAGCAGTACTTC
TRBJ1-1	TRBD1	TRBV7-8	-	CASSSRQGRNTEAFF	TGTGCCAGCAGCTCCCGACAGGGTAGAAACACTGAAGCTTTCTTT
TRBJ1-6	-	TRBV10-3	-	CAIKGGSNSPLHF	TGTGCCATCAAAGGGGGAAGTAATTCACCCCTCCACTTT
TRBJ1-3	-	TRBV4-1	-	CASSQEASLYLSGNTIYF	TGCGCCAGCAGCCAAGAAGCCAGTCTCTACCTCTCTGGAAACACCATATATTTT
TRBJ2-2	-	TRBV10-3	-	CAISESGRETGELFF	TGTGCCATCAGTGAGTCGGGCAGGGAGACCGGGGAGCTGTTTTTT
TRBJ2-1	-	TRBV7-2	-	CASSVAGPGGAHNEQFF	TGTGCCAGCAGCGTAGCGGGTCCAGGGGGCGCCCACAATGAGCAGTTCTTC
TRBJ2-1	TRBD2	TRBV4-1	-	CASSQEGLATPEQFF	TGCGCCAGCAGCCAAGAGGGACTAGCGACCCCCGAGCAGTTCTTC
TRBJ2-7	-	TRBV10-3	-	CAISESLSYEQYF	TGTGCCATCAGTGAATCTCTGTCCTACGAGCAGTACTTC
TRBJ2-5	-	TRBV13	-	CASSPLTRGTQYF	TGTGCCAGCAGCCCCTTGACCAGGGGGACCCAGTACTTC
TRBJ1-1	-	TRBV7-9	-	CASSLLAGDQGAFF	TGTGCCAGCAGCTTATTAGCAGGGGATCAGGGTGCTTTCTTT
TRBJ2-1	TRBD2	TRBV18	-	CASSPLAGGRYNEQFF	TGTGCCAGCTCACCACTAGCGGGGGGACGATACAATGAGCAGTTCTTC
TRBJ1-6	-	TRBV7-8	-	CASSLILGGNSPLHF	TGTGCCAGCAGCTTAATTCTGGGGGGTAATTCACCCCTCCACTTT
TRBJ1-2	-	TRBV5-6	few	CASSLAAYGYTF	TGTGCCAGCAGCTTAGCTGCCTATGGCTACACCTTC
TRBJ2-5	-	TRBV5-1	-	CASSPGTSQETQYF	TGCGCCAGCAGCCCTGGGACATCACAAGAGACCCAGTACTTC
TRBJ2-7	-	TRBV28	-	CATTVGPYEQYF	TGTGCCACCACAGTGGGTCCCTACGAGCAGTACTTC
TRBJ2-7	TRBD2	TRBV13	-	CASSLGGSGGIKYF	TGTGCCAGCAGCTTAGGCGGTAGCGGGGGGATTAAATACTTC
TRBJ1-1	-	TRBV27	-	CASSFTANTEAFF	TGTGCCAGCAGTTTTACAGCGAACACTGAAGCTTTCTTT
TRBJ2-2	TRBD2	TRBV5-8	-	CASSRLAGITGELFF	TGTGCCAGCAGCAGGCTAGCGGGGATCACCGGGGAGCTGTTTTTT
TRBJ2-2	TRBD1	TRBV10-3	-	CAIRLGQGETGELFF	TGTGCCATCAGACTCGGACAGGGGGAGACCGGGGAGCTGTTTTTT
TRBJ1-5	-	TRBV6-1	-	CASSELGDSNQPQHF	TGTGCCAGCAGTGAATTGGGGGATAGCAATCAGCCCCAGCATTTT
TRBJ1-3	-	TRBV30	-	CAWSYRSSGNTIYF	TGTGCCTGGAGCTACAGAAGCTCTGGAAACACCATATATTTT
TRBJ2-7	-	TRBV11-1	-	CASSLFTGVGEQYF	TGTGCCAGCAGCTTATTCACCGGGGTGGGGGAGCAGTACTTC
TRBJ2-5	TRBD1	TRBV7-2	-	CAITGTEDQETQYF	TGTGCCATTACCGGGACAGAAGATCAAGAGACCCAGTACTTC
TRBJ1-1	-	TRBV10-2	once	CASSIPVGSFFTEAFF	TGCGCCAGCAGTATACCTGTGGGTTCGTTCTTCACTGAAGCTTTCTTT
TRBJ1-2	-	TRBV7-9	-	CASSRYSSGGIYGYTF	TGTGCCAGCAGCCGATACTCAAGTGGGGGGATTTATGGCTACACCTTC
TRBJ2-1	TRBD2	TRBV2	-	CASRGTSGGYNEQFF	TGTGCCAGCAGGGGGACTAGCGGGGGGTACAATGAGCAGTTCTTC
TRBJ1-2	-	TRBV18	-	CASSPKGDYGYTF	TGTGCCAGCTCACCCAAGGGGGACTATGGCTACACCTTC
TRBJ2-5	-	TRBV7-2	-	CASSLQKETQYF	TGTGCCAGCAGCTTACAGAAAGAGACCCAGTACTTC
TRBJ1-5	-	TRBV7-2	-	CASSLRTGQPQHF	TGTGCCAGCAGCTTGAGAACGGGTCAGCCCCAGCATTTT
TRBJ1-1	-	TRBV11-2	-	CASSVTGGFTTEAFF	TGTGCCAGCAGCGTGACGGGGGGGTTTACCACTGAAGCTTTCTTT
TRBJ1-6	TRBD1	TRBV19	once	CASRKGGTGSSPLHF	TGTGCCAGTAGGAAAGGGGGGACAGGGAGTTCACCCCTCCACTTT